This entry concerns a single TCR beta chain. Its antigen remains unidentified. This record comes from a study of T cell responses to AZD1222 COVID-19 vaccine. Only in-frame clones appear in the TCRdb table, and some are missing; sequencing was by immunoSEQ multiplex PCR. The table records about 190,000 clones, almost 95% of them present only once. The study's findings and limits: It should be noted that donors were predominantly white British and more often female, and clonal diversity was possibly underestimated. Close to half of spike-specific TCRs reportedly recognize unmutated variant regions. Two AZD1222 administrations were followed by greater Spike-specific TCR breadth and depth. CD4 TCRs associated with vaccination spanned spike, dominating at 160-218 and 743-854.

The sequence was collected from an adult in good health. This sample comprised peripheral blood, obtained on day 0 of AZD1222 vaccination.

The CDR3 DNA reads as TGCAGCGTTGAGCGGGGGATGAACACTGAAGCTTTCTTT. Encoded protein: CSVERGMNTEAFF. J is TRBJ1-1 and V is TRBV29-1; D perhaps matches TRBD1 (5 bases). Trimming shortened V by 3 bases and J by 0 bases, and 8 bases separated the two germline ends. CDR1 and CDR2 (germline): SQVTM, ANQGSEA. This CDR3 has 13 residues.